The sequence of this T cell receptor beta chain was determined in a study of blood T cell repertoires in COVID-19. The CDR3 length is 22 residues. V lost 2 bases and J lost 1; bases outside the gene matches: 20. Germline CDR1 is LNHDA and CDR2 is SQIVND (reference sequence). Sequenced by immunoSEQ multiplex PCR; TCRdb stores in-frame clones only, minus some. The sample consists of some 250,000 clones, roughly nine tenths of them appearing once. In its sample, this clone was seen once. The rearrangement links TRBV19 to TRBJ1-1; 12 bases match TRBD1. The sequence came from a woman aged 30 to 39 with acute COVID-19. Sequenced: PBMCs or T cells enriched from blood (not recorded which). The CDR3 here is CASSIFRNGGQGAVIWNTEAFF. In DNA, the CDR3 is TGTGCCAGTAGTATATTCAGGAATGGGGGACAGGGGGCTGTAATCTGGAACACTGAAGCTTTCTTT.